These T cell receptor beta chains were read from a single sample in a study of cytomegalovirus exposure and HLA in healthy donors. Profiling relied on immunoSEQ multiplex PCR, and the TCRdb table lists in-frame clones only, not all of them. Among 200,000 to 250,000 clones, approximately 80% were seen once, and the ten largest hold approximately 0.62%. Sample: PBMCs. These receptors all come from a woman aged 35 to 49 in good health and CMV-seronegative. The CDR3 runs from the conserved cysteine through the conserved F or W.

>TRBV25-1|TRBJ2-7|14
CASSEAGTSYEQYF
>TRBV5-6|TRBJ2-5|11
CASSRGETQYF
>TRBV19|TRBJ2-3|16
CASSIGAGGPGDTQYF
>TRBV7-8|TRBJ1-3|15
CASSLSDRVENTIYF
>TRBV27|TRBJ1-1|13
CASSLYRNTEAFF
>TRBV5-1|TRBJ2-7|13
CASSSDRWYEQYF
>TRBV5-6|TRBJ2-5|13
CASSFLRSETQYF
>TRBV7-2|TRBJ1-1|13
CASSLDRAIEAFF
>TRBV19|TRBJ2-2|12
CASSIQSGELFF
>TRBV7-3|TRBJ2-3|15
CASSPSGGEADTQYF
>TRBV27|TRBJ2-2|15
CASSFGRGGTGELFF
>TRBV10-3|TRBJ2-7|14
CAISESGTAYEQYF
>TRBV7-8|TRBJ1-6|14
CASSLEQGGSPLHF
>TRBV30|TRBJ2-5|11
CAWRDRETQYF
>TRBV6-6|TRBJ2-5|13
CASSPGTLETQYF
>TRBV2|TRBJ2-2|15
CASSQRQGGTGELFF
>TRBV12-5|TRBJ2-7|15
CASGTGQGGPYEQYF
>TRBV6-1|TRBJ1-2|14
CASSDGGAGYGYTF
>TRBV29-1|TRBJ2-5|16
CSVEDKDRGLRETQYF
>TRBV5-1|TRBJ2-7|15
CASSLGPGKGYEQYF
>TRBV30|TRBJ2-1|13
CAWSLLQGNEQFF
>TRBV7-9|TRBJ1-2|15
CASSPSRDSVYGYTF
>TRBV28|TRBJ1-2|15
CASSLESNWDRAIRF
>TRBV2|TRBJ2-7|13
CASRRDSSYEQYF